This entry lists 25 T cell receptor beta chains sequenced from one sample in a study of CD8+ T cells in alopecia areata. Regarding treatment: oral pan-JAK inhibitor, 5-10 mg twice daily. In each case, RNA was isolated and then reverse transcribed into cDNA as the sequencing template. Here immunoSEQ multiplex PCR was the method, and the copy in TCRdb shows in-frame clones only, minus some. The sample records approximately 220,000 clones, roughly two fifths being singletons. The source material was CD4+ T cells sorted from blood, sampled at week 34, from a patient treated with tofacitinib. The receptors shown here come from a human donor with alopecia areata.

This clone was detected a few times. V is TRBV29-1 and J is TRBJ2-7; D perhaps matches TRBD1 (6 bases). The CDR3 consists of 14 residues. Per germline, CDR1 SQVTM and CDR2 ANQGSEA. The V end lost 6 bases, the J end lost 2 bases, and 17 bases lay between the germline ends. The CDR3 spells CSVVEQGAAYEQYF. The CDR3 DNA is TGCAGCGTCGTCGAACAGGGAGCCGCCTACGAGCAGTACTTC.

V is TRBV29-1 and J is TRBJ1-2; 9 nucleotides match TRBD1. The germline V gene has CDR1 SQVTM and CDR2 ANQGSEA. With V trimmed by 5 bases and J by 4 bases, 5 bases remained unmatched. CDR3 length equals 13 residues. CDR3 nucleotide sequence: TGCAGCGTTCTTGGGACAGGGAGCTATGGCTACACCTTC. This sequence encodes CSVLGTGSYGYTF.

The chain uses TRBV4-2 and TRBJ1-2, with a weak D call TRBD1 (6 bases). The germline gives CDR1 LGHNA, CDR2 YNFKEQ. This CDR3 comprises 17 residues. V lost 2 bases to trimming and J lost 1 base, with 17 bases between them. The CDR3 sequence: CASSQPSGRGNNYGYTF. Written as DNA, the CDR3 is TGTGCCAGCAGCCAACCCTCGGGCAGGGGAAATAACTATGGCTACACCTTC.

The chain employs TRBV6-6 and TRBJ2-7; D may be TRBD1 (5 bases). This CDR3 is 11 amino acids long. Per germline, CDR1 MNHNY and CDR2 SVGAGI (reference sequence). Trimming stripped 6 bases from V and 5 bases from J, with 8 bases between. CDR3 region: CASRQGDEQYF. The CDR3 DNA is TGTGCCAGCAGGCAAGGGGACGAGCAGTACTTC.

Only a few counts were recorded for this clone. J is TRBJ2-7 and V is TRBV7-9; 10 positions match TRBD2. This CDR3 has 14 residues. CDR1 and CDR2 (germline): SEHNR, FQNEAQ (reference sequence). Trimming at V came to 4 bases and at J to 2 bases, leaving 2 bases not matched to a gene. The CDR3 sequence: CASSWTSGTYEQYF. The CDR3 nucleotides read TGTGCCAGCAGCTGGACTAGCGGAACCTACGAGCAGTACTTC. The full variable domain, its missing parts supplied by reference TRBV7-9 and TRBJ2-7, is DTGVSQNPRHKITKRGQNVTFRCDPISEHNRLYWYRQTLGQGPEFLTYFQNEAQLEKSRLLSDRFSAERPKGSFSTLEIQRTEQGDSAMYLCASSWTSGTYEQYFGPGTRLTVT.

The CDR3 here is CASSISGGSSYNEQFF. The CDR3 nucleotides are TGCGCCAGCAGCATTAGCGGGGGAAGCTCCTACAATGAGCAGTTCTTC. The V gene is TRBV5-1, the J gene TRBJ2-1, with TRBD2 matching 9 bases. The CDR3 runs to 16 residues. V lost 4 bases to trimming and J lost 0 bases; unmatched junction nucleotides: 5. CDR1 is SGHRS and CDR2 is YFSETQ in the germline V gene.

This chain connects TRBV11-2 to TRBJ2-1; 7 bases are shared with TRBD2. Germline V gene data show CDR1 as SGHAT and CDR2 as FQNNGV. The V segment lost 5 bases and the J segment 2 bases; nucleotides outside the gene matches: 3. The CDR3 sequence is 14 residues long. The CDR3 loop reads CASSAGLAYNEQFF. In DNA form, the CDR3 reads TGTGCCAGCAGCGCTGGACTAGCCTACAATGAGCAGTTCTTC.

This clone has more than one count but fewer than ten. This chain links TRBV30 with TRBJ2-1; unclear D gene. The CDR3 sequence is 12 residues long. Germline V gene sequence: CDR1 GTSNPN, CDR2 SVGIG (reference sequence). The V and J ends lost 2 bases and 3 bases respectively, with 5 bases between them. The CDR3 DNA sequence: TGTGCCTGGAGTCCCTTCTACAATGAGCAGTTCTTC. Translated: CAWSPFYNEQFF.

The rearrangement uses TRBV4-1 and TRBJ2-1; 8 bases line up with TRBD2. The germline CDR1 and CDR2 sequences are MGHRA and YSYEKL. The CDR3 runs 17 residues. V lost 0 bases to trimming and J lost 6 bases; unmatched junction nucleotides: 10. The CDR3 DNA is TGCGCCAGCAGCCAAGATCCCGGGACTAGGGTGGGCAATGAGCAGTTCTTC. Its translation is CASSQDPGTRVGNEQFF.

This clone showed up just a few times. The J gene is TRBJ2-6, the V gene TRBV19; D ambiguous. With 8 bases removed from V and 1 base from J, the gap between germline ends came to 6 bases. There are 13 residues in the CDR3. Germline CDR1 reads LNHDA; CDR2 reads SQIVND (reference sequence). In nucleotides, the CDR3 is TGTGCCAGTCGCACTTCTGGGGCCAACGTCCTGACTTTC. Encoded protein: CASRTSGANVLTF.

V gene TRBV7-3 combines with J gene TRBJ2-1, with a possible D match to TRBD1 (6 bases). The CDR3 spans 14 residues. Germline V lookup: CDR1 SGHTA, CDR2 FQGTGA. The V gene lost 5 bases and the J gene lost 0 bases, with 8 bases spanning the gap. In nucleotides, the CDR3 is TGTGCCAGCAGCGCGGACAGCTCCTACAATGAGCAGTTCTTC. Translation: CASSADSSYNEQFF.

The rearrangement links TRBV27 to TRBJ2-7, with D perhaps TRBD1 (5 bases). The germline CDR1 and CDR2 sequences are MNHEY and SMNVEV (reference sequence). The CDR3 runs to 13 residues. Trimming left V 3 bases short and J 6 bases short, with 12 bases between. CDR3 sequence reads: CASSLERGSEQYF. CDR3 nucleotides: TGTGCCAGCAGTTTGGAAAGGGGAAGCGAGCAGTACTTC.

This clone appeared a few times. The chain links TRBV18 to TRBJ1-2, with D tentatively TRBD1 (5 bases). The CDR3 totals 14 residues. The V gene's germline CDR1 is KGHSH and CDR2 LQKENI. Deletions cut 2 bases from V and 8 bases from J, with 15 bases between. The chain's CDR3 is CASSPMEGPRGYTF. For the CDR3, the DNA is TGTGCCAGCTCACCAATGGAGGGACCCCGGGGCTACACCTTC.

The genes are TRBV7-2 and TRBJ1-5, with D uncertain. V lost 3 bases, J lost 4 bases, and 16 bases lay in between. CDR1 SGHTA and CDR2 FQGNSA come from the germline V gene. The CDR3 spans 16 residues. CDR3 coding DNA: TGTGCCAGCAGCTTGGGAGGAGCGGGCAGGAATCAGCCCCAGCATTTT. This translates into CASSLGGAGRNQPQHF.

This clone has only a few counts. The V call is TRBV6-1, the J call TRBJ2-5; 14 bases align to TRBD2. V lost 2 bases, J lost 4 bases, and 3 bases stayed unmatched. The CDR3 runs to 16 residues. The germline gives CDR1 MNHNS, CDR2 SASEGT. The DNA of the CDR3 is TGTGCCAGCAGTGAATCGACTAGCGGGAGGGGAGAGACCCAGTACTTC. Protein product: CASSESTSGRGETQYF.

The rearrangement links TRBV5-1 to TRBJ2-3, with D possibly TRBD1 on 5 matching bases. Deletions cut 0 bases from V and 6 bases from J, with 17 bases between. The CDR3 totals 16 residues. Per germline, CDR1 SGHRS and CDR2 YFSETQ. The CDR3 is CASSLALGQGRDTQYF. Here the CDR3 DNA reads TGCGCCAGCAGCTTGGCCCTGGGGCAGGGCCGTGATACGCAGTATTTT.

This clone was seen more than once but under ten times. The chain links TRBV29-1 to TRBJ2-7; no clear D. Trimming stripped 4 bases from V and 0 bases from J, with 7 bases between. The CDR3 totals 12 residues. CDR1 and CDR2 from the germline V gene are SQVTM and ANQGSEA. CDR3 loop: CSVVVSSYEQYF. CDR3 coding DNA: TGCAGCGTTGTTGTCAGCTCCTACGAGCAGTACTTC.

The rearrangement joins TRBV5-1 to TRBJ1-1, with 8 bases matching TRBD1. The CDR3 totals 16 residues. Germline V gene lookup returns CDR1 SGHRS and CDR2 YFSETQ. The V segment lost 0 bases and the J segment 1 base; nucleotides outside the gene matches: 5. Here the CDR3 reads CASSLGQGMKNTEAFF. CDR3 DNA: TGCGCCAGCAGCTTGGGACAGGGGATGAAGAACACTGAAGCTTTCTTT. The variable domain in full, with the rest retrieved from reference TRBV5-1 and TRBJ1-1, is KAGVTQTPRYLIKTRGQQVTLSCSPISGHRSVSWYQQTPGQGLQFLFEYFSETQRNKGNFPGRFSGRQFSNSRSEMNVSTLELGDSALYLCASSLGQGMKNTEAFFGQGTRLTVV.

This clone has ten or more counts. In DNA, the CDR3 is TGTGCCTGGAGTGGACTAGCGGGAGACGAGCAGTACTTC. Protein: CAWSGLAGDEQYF. This chain connects TRBV30 to TRBJ2-7; 12 bases align to TRBD2. Trimming at V came to 1 base and at J to 5 bases, leaving 0 bases not matched to a gene. The CDR3 is made up of 13 amino acids. Germline V gene lookup returns CDR1 GTSNPN and CDR2 SVGIG (reference sequence).

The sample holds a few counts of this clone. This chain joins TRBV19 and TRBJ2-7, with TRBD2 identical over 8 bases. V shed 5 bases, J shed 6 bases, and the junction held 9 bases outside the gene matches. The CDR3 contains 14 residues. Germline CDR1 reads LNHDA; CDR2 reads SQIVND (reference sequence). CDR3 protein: CASSLTSARVEQYF. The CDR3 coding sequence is TGTGCCAGTAGTTTGACTAGCGCACGGGTCGAGCAGTACTTC.

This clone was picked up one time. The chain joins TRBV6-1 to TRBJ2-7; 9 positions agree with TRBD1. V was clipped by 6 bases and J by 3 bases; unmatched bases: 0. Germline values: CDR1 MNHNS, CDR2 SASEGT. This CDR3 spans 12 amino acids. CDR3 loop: CASRTGGYEQYF. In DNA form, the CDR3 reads TGTGCCAGCAGGACAGGGGGCTACGAGCAGTACTTC.

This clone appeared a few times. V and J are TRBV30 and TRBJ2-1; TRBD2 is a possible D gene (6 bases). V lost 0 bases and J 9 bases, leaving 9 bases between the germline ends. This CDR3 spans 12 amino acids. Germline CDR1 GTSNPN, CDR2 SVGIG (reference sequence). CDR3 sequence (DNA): TGTGCCTGGAGTGTACAGCGGGCTGAGCAGTTCTTC. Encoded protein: CAWSVQRAEQFF. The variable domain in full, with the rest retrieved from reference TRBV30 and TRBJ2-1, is SQTIHQWPATLVQPVGSPLSLECTVEGTSNPNLYWYRQAAGRGLQLLFYSVGIGQISSEVPQNLSASRPQDRQFILSSKKLLLSDSGFYLCAWSVQRAEQFFGPGTRLTVL.

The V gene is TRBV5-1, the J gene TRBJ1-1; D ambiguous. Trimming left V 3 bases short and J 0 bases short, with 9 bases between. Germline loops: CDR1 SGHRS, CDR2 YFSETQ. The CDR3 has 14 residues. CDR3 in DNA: TGCGCCAGCAGCTACAACGGCATGAACACTGAAGCTTTCTTT. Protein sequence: CASSYNGMNTEAFF.

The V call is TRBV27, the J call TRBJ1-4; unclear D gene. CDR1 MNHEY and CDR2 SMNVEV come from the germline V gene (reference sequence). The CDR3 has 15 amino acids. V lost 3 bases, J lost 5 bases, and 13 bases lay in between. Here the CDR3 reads CASSLNSARNEKLFF. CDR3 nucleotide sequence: TGTGCCAGCAGTTTGAATTCCGCAAGGAATGAAAAACTGTTTTTT.

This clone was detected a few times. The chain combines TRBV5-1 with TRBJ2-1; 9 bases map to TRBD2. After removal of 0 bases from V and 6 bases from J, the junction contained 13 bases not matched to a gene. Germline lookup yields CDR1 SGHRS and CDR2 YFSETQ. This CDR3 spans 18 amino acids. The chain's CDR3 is CASSLAPLAGNLINEQFF. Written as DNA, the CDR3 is TGCGCCAGCAGCTTGGCCCCTCTAGCGGGAAACCTAATCAATGAGCAGTTCTTC.